This T cell receptor beta chain came from a study of blood T cell repertoires in COVID-19. In the study overall: Specimens from acute and convalescent COVID-19 originated in the United States, Italy and Spain. Sources were T cells, B-cell-depleted T cells, or PBMCs; the material itself was cDNA or gDNA.

Original processing methods: Estimation of nucleated cell counts relied on the amplification of reference gene primers. Sequencing used immunoSEQ multiplex PCR; TCRdb keeps in-frame clones, though not all of them. V, J and clone size are those of that table, while D and trimming were read from the DNA. The repertoire has fewer than 25,000 clones, 80% to 90% of them found once; the top ten carry 5.5% to 7.5%. The sequenced material came from peripheral blood. The receptor's source is a woman aged 80 or over with active COVID-19.

The CDR3, as DNA: TGTGCCAGCTCACCGACAGTCCACAGCAATCAGCCCCAGCATTTT. Translation: CASSPTVHSNQPQHF. The chain recombines TRBV18 with TRBJ1-5; D possibly corresponds to TRBD1 (5 bases). Trimming stripped 3 bases from V and 1 base from J, with 10 bases between. Germline CDR1 reads KGHSH; CDR2 reads LQKENI. CDR3 size: 15 residues.